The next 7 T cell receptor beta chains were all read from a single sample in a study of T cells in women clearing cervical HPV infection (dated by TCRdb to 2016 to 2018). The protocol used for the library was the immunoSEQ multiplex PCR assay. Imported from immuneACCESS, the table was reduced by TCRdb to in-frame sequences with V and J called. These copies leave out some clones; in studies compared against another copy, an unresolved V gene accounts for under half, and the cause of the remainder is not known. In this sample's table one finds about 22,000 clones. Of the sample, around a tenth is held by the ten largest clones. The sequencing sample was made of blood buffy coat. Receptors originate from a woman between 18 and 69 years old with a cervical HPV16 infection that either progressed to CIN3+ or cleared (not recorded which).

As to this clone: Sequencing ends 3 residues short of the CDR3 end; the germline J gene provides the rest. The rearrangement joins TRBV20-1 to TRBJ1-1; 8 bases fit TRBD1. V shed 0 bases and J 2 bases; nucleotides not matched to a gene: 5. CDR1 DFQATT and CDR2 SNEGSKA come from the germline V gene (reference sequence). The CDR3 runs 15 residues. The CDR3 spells CSARDWTGSNTEAFF. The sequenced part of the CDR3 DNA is TGCAGTGCTAGAGATTGGACAGGGTCTAACACTGAA.

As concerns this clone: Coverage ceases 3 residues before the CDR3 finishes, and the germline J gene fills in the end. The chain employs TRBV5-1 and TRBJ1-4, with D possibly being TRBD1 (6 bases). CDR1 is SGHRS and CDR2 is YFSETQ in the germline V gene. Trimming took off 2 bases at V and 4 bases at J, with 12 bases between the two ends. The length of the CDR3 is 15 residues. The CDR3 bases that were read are TGCGCCAGCAGCTTACAGGGAACCTATAATGAAAAA. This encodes CASSLQGTYNEK. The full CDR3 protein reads CASSLQGTYNEKLFF.

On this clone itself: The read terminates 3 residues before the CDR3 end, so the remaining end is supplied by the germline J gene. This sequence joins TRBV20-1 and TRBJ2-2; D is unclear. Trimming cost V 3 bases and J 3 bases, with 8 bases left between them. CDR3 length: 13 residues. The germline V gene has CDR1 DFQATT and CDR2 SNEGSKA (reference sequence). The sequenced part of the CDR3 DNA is TGCAGTGCTAGTTCCAGATACACCGGGGAG. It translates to CSASSRYTGE. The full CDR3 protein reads CSASSRYTGELFF.

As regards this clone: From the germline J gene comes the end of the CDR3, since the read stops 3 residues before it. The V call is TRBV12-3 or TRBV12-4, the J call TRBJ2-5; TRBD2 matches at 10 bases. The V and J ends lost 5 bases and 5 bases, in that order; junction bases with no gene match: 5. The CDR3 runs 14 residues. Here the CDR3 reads CASSPSGRGETQYF. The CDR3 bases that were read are TGTGCCAGCAGTCCTAGCGGGAGAGGGGAGACC.

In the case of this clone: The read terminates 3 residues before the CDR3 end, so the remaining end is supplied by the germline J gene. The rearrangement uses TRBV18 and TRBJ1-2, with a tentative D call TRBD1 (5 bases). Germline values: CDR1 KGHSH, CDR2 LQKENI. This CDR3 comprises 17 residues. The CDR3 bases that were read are TGTGCCAGCTCACCGGCGGGAACGGGACTAGCGGGAGCCGTC. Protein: CASSPAGTGLAGAV. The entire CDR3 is CASSPAGTGLAGAVYTF.

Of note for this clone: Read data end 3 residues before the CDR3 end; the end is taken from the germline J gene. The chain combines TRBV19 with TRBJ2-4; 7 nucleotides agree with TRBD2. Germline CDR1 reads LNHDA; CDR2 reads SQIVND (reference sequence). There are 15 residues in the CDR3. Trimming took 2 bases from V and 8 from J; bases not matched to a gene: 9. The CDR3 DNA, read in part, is TGTGCCAGTAGTATAAGGGTCCTGGGAGGGGACATT. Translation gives CASSIRVLGGDI. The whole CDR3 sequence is CASSIRVLGGDIQYF.

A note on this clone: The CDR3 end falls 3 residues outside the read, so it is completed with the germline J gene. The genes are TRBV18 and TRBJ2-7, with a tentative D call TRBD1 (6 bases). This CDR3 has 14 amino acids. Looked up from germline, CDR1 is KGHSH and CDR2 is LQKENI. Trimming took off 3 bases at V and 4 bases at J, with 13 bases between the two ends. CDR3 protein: CASSPPGQPYEQYF. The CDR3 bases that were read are TGTGCCAGCTCACCGCCCGGACAGCCGTACGAG.